The 30 T cell receptor beta chains below come from one sample, sequenced in a study of T cells in tuberculosis. Libraries were prepared by immunoSEQ multiplex PCR; TCRdb keeps only in-frame clonotypes and omits some of them. The table records about 41,000 clones, roughly 96% of them present only once. Sequencing was done on a sample of PBMCs. The receptor set was obtained from a donor aged 5 to 30 with latent tuberculosis or without tuberculosis infection.

The chain recombines TRBV5-1 with TRBJ2-7, with TRBD1 as a possible D gene (6 bases). The CDR3 covers 14 residues. CDR1 is SGHRS and CDR2 is YFSETQ in the germline V gene. V lost 1 base and J lost 2, with 10 bases in between. The CDR3 is CASSLLKGAYEQYF. For the CDR3, the DNA is TGCGCCAGCAGCTTGTTAAAGGGGGCCTACGAGCAGTACTTC.

The rearrangement uses TRBV4-1 and TRBJ1-2, with 8 bases fitting TRBD1. Germline CDR1 MGHRA, CDR2 YSYEKL. V shed 2 bases, J shed 4 bases, and the junction held 3 bases outside the gene matches. This CDR3 has 14 residues. CDR3 in amino acids: CASSQLTGVYGYTF. DNA for the CDR3: TGCGCCAGCAGCCAATTGACAGGGGTCTATGGCTACACCTTC.

V gene TRBV14 combines with J gene TRBJ1-1; the D gene is possibly TRBD1 (6 bases). CDR1 is SGHDN and CDR2 is FVKESK in the germline V gene. The CDR3 covers 14 residues. Trimming took off 7 bases at V and 1 base at J, with 13 bases between the two ends. Here the CDR3 DNA reads TGTGCCAGCACCACAGGGCGAGCGAACACTGAAGCTTTCTTT. Translating it yields CASTTGRANTEAFF.

The J gene is TRBJ2-7, the V gene TRBV27; maybe TRBD1 (6 bases). Deletions cut 7 bases from V and 3 bases from J, with 19 bases between. The germline CDR1 and CDR2 sequences are MNHEY and SMNVEV (reference sequence). CDR3 length equals 15 residues. In DNA form, the CDR3 reads TGTGCCAGCACTTGGGACACCGGCTACCTCTACGAGCAGTACTTC. Protein: CASTWDTGYLYEQYF.

The chain recombines TRBV7-6 with TRBJ1-6; tentatively, D is TRBD1 (5 bases). Between the trimmed V and J ends, which lost 7 bases and 9 bases, there was a span of 25 bases. Germline lookup yields CDR1 SGHVS and CDR2 FNYEAQ. CDR3 length: 17 amino acids. CDR3 sequence (DNA): TGTGCCAGCAACCACCGAATGGGGCCCCTAAGGGGTTCACCCCTCCACTTT. It yields the protein CASNHRMGPLRGSPLHF.

V and J are TRBV7-3 and TRBJ1-2; D ambiguous. CDR3 length equals 13 residues. CDR1 and CDR2 from the germline V gene are SGHTA and FQGTGA. With 0 bases removed from V and 8 bases from J, the gap between germline ends came to 10 bases. The chain's CDR3 is CASSLTPGGGYTF. CDR3 bases: TGTGCCAGCAGCTTAACACCGGGTGGGGGCTACACCTTC. Using reference TRBV7-3 and TRBJ1-2 for the parts outside the CDR3, the full variable domain is GAGVSQTPSNKVTEKGKYVELRCDPISGHTALYWYRQSLGQGPEFLIYFQGTGAADDSGLPNDRFFAVRPEGSVSTLKIQRTERGDSAVYLCASSLTPGGGYTFGSGTRLTVV.

The chain is built from TRBV28 and TRBJ1-1, with 7 positions matching TRBD1. Per the germline V gene, CDR1 is MDHEN and CDR2 is SYDVKM. There are 15 residues in the CDR3. V was pared by 2 bases and J by 3 bases, with 6 bases of the junction left unmatched. The CDR3 here is CASSLPLRGHTEAFF. As DNA, the CDR3 is TGTGCCAGCAGTTTACCCCTGAGGGGGCACACTGAAGCTTTCTTT.

The chain links TRBV19 to TRBJ1-2; D is undetermined. CDR1 and CDR2 (germline): LNHDA, SQIVND (reference sequence). Between the trimmed V and J ends, which lost 5 bases and 1 base, there was a span of 17 bases. The CDR3 runs 16 residues. Here the CDR3 reads CASSPTGIVLNYGYTF. CDR3 in DNA: TGTGCCAGTAGTCCTACGGGAATTGTCCTTAACTATGGCTACACCTTC.

This rearrangement joins TRBV7-6 to TRBJ1-4; D is uncertain. Trimming removed 5 bases from V and 4 bases from J, with 26 bases in between. The CDR3 totals 19 residues. Germline V gene lookup returns CDR1 SGHVS and CDR2 FNYEAQ. The CDR3 sequence is CASSPTLVRGPILNEKLFF. The CDR3 nucleotides read TGTGCCAGCAGCCCTACTTTGGTGAGAGGGCCTATTCTTAATGAAAAACTGTTTTTT.

The genes are TRBV5-6 and TRBJ1-3; no reliable D call. The CDR3 spans 15 residues. V was clipped by 4 bases and J by 3 bases, with 14 bases between them. Germline V gene sequence: CDR1 SGHDT, CDR2 YYEEEE. In DNA form, the CDR3 reads TGTGCCAGCAGCCCGACAATGGAGGGTGGAAACACCATATATTTT. As protein: CASSPTMEGGNTIYF.

This chain joins TRBV2 and TRBJ1-6; TRBD1 is a possible D gene (5 bases). Germline CDR1 is SNHLY and CDR2 is FYNNEI. The CDR3 is 16 residues long. Trimming cost V 4 bases and J 5 bases, with 15 bases left between them. The CDR3 nucleotides are TGTGCCAGCAGTGTCTGGGGCACCCATAATAATTCACCCCTCCACTTT. This encodes CASSVWGTHNNSPLHF.

The chain uses TRBV5-6 and TRBJ2-5, with TRBD2 as a possible D gene (6 bases). The CDR3 has 13 residues. The V and J ends lost 4 bases and 9 bases respectively, with 16 bases between them. Germline CDR1 and CDR2: SGHDT and YYEEEE. The CDR3 sequence: CASSIGHTGAQYF. The CDR3 DNA reads TGTGCCAGCAGCATAGGACACACGGGGGCCCAGTACTTC.

The chain uses TRBV4-2 and TRBJ2-3; D uncertain. V dropped 0 bases and J dropped 3 bases, with 10 bases sitting between them. The length of the CDR3 is 15 residues. Germline values: CDR1 LGHNA, CDR2 YNFKEQ. DNA of the CDR3: TGTGCCAGCAGCCAAGATGGAGTGGAGACAGATACGCAGTATTTT. This codes for CASSQDGVETDTQYF.

Only one count was recorded for this clone. J is TRBJ1-2 and V is TRBV5-4; 11 bases are shared with TRBD1. From germline, CDR1 is SGHNT and CDR2 YYREEE (reference sequence). This CDR3 has 16 residues. J lost 5 bases, V lost 3 bases, and 9 bases had no gene match. CDR3 nucleotide sequence: TGTGCCAGCAGCTCCTCCCACCGGGACAGGGGGTATGGCTACACCTTC. Encoded protein: CASSSSHRDRGYGYTF.

This clone was counted only a few times. The chain links TRBV30 to TRBJ2-2; 9 nucleotides line up with TRBD1. The CDR3 runs to 16 residues. V dropped 4 bases and J dropped 4; count of bases not matched to a gene: 10. Germline V gene data show CDR1 as GTSNPN and CDR2 as SVGIG (reference sequence). The CDR3 sequence: CAWKKQGASGTGELFF. As DNA, the CDR3 is TGTGCCTGGAAAAAACAGGGGGCGAGTGGCACCGGGGAGCTGTTTTTT.

This clone was observed once. V usage is TRBV6-1 and J usage is TRBJ2-5; TRBD1 matches at 7 bases. CDR1 MNHNS and CDR2 SASEGT come from the germline V gene. This CDR3 spans 14 amino acids. J gave up 1 base and V 5 bases, and 4 bases lay outside the gene matches. The CDR3 protein is CASSLGQVQETQYF. The CDR3 DNA follows: TGTGCCAGCAGTTTAGGACAGGTCCAAGAGACCCAGTACTTC.

This chain connects TRBV27 to TRBJ1-2; 10 bases fit TRBD1. Losses at the gene ends were 5 bases for V and 5 bases for J; bases not matched to a gene: 11. CDR1 and CDR2 (germline): MNHEY, SMNVEV (reference sequence). This CDR3 is built from 16 residues. DNA for the CDR3: TGTGCCAGCAGTCCGGGGACAGGGGCGGTTTCTTATGGCTACACCTTC. It encodes CASSPGTGAVSYGYTF.

The chain combines TRBV28 with TRBJ2-3; D unclear. Trimming removed 3 bases at V and 4 bases at J, with 8 bases between. The CDR3 runs to 13 residues. Looked up from germline, CDR1 is MDHEN and CDR2 is SYDVKM. The CDR3 DNA sequence: TGTGCCAGCAGTTTTGGGCAGCCAGATACGCAGTATTTT. It yields the protein CASSFGQPDTQYF.

The rearrangement uses TRBV7-9 and TRBJ2-7; 9 nucleotides align to TRBD1. Germline loops: CDR1 SEHNR, CDR2 FQNEAQ (reference sequence). This CDR3 spans 14 amino acids. With 3 bases clipped from V and 5 bases from J, the junction kept 5 bases outside the gene matches. Written as DNA, the CDR3 is TGTGCCAGCAGCTTGGGACAGGGATTCGACGAGCAGTACTTC. The encoded protein is CASSLGQGFDEQYF. The whole variable domain, filled in from reference TRBV7-9 and TRBJ2-7, reads DTGVSQNPRHKITKRGQNVTFRCDPISEHNRLYWYRQTLGQGPEFLTYFQNEAQLEKSRLLSDRFSAERPKGSFSTLEIQRTEQGDSAMYLCASSLGQGFDEQYFGPGTRLTVT.

CDR3 protein: CASSYSGTGGNYGYTF. The CDR3 DNA is TGTGCCAGCAGTTACTCTGGGACAGGGGGCAACTATGGCTACACCTTC. V and J are TRBV6-5 and TRBJ1-2, with 12 bases fitting TRBD1. From germline, CDR1 is MNHEY and CDR2 SVGAGI. CDR3 length: 16 residues. Germline trimming cut 0 bases from V and 2 bases from J; bases unmatched to any gene: 1.

This clone was picked up one time. The chain links TRBV6-1 to TRBJ2-5; maybe TRBD2 (5 bases). Germline V gives CDR1 MNHNS, CDR2 SASEGT. This CDR3 is built from 12 residues. The V gene lost 7 bases and the J gene lost 2 bases, with 8 bases spanning the gap. The CDR3 coding sequence is TGTGCCAGCAAAGCGGATCAAGAGACCCAGTACTTC. Its translation is CASKADQETQYF.

J is TRBJ2-3 and V is TRBV5-1; 7 bases align to TRBD1. V shed 7 bases, J shed 0 bases, and the junction held 5 bases outside the gene matches. Germline V lookup: CDR1 SGHRS, CDR2 YFSETQ. This CDR3 has 14 residues. CDR3 sequence reads: CASGDSSSTDTQYF. The CDR3 bases are TGCGCCAGCGGGGACAGTTCTAGCACAGATACGCAGTATTTT.

The chain employs TRBV5-1 and TRBJ1-4, with D possibly matching TRBD1 (5 bases). Germline values: CDR1 SGHRS, CDR2 YFSETQ. V was clipped by 6 bases and J by 0 bases, with 9 bases between them. This CDR3 is built from 14 residues. The CDR3 here is CASKTEATNEKLFF. In DNA form, the CDR3 reads TGCGCCAGCAAGACAGAAGCAACTAATGAAAAACTGTTTTTT.

The chain recombines TRBV5-8 with TRBJ1-2, with D perhaps TRBD1 (6 bases). The ends were cut back, 2 bases at V and 5 bases at J, with 10 bases in the middle. The CDR3 runs to 13 residues. Germline V lookup: CDR1 SGHTS, CDR2 YDEGEE. In DNA form, the CDR3 reads TGTGCCAGCAGCTTCAACAGGGAGTATGGCTACACCTTC. It yields the protein CASSFNREYGYTF.

The chain couples TRBV28 to TRBJ1-4; D is unresolved. The CDR3 length is 17 residues. Trimming took off 1 base at V and 4 bases at J, with 16 bases between the two ends. CDR1 is MDHEN, CDR2 SYDVKM, per germline. This CDR3 reads CASSLYGILLDNEKLFF. For the CDR3, the DNA is TGTGCCAGCAGTTTATACGGGATCCTCCTCGATAATGAAAAACTGTTTTTT. The variable domain in full, completed from reference TRBV28 and TRBJ1-4, reads DVKVTQSSRYLVKRTGEKVFLECVQDMDHENMFWYRQDPGLGLRLIYFSYDVKMKEKGDIPEGYSVSREKKERFSLILESASTNQTSMYLCASSLYGILLDNEKLFFGSGTQLSVL.

V is TRBV19 and J is TRBJ1-2, with D uncertain. CDR1 and CDR2 (germline): LNHDA, SQIVND (reference sequence). This CDR3 is built from 15 residues. V was cut by 3 bases and J by 4 bases, with 15 bases left in between. The CDR3 nucleotides read TGTGCCAGTAGTATTTCCCGGGGAGGTAGCTATGGCTACACCTTC. This codes for CASSISRGGSYGYTF.

The chain couples TRBV27 to TRBJ1-2; D possibly corresponds to TRBD1 (5 bases). Between the trimmed V and J ends, which lost 7 bases and 0 bases, there was a span of 15 bases. Germline V gene data show CDR1 as MNHEY and CDR2 as SMNVEV (reference sequence). The CDR3 extends over 15 amino acids. CDR3 nucleotides: TGTGCCAGCACCCTACGGGGGGAGGCTAACTATGGCTACACCTTC. Translated: CASTLRGEANYGYTF.

The chain is built from TRBV19 and TRBJ2-1, with a possible D match to TRBD1 (5 bases). Germline loops: CDR1 LNHDA, CDR2 SQIVND (reference sequence). V lost 11 bases, J lost 9 bases, and 20 bases lay in between. CDR3 length equals 13 residues. The CDR3, as DNA: TGTGCCGTAGTAGGAATCCCTAGGGGTGAGCAGTTCTTC. It yields the protein CAVVGIPRGEQFF.

This clone was picked up one time. The chain combines TRBV19 with TRBJ2-7, with 11 bases identical to TRBD1. Trimming took 5 bases from V and 3 from J; bases not matched to a gene: 12. Germline CDR1 reads LNHDA; CDR2 reads SQIVND (reference sequence). The CDR3 totals 17 residues. Here the CDR3 DNA reads TGTGCCAGTAGTCCAGGGACAGGGGGTCTCCGGATCTACGAGCAGTACTTC. It specifies CASSPGTGGLRIYEQYF.

The V call is TRBV19, the J call TRBJ1-1; D is unclear. This CDR3 comprises 13 residues. Germline V gives CDR1 LNHDA, CDR2 SQIVND (reference sequence). The V end was cut by 3 bases, the J end by 1 base, with 6 bases between. The CDR3 region has the DNA TGTGCCAGTAGTATGGGAGAGAACACTGAAGCTTTCTTT. As protein: CASSMGENTEAFF.